One T cell receptor (beta chain) is described in this entry. Antigen unknown. The data stem from a study of cytomegalovirus exposure and HLA in healthy donors. General study results and limits: In terms of immune exposure information, only CMV serostatus was available. When a later analysis compared HLA-associated TCR beta chains with equally common others, the HLA-associated chains turned out to be more clonally expanded and to have lower generation probabilities.

Among the donors, all were healthy bone marrow donors. V lost 2 bases and J lost 6; bases outside the gene matches: 8. This CDR3 has 15 residues. The V gene's germline CDR1 is SGHRS and CDR2 YFSETQ. Researchers ran the PCR with 60 Vbeta and 13 Jbeta primers. Libraries were prepared by immunoSEQ multiplex PCR; TCRdb keeps only in-frame clonotypes and omits some of them. Of over 150,000 clones listed, roughly 81% are singletons. This chain links TRBV5-1 with TRBJ2-1, with 7 bases fitting TRBD2. Specimen: PBMCs. The sequence was collected from a woman in her thirties in good health and CMV-seropositive. The CDR3 reads CASSLGLGASNEQFF. The CDR3 DNA reads TGCGCCAGCAGCTTAGGACTAGGGGCATCCAATGAGCAGTTCTTC.